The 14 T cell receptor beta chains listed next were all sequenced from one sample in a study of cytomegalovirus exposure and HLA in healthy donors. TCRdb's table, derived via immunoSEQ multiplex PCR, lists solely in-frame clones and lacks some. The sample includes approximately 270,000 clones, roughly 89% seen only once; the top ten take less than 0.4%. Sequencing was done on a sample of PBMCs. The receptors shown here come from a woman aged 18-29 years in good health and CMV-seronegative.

CDR3 residues: CASSWGLENTGELFF. In DNA, the CDR3 is TGCGCCAGCAGCTGGGGACTAGAAAACACCGGGGAGCTGTTTTTT. The chain carries TRBV5-1 and TRBJ2-2; TRBD2 matches at 8 bases. This CDR3 is 15 amino acids long. Germline loops: CDR1 SGHRS, CDR2 YFSETQ. With 3 bases clipped from V and 2 bases from J, the junction kept 3 bases outside the gene matches.

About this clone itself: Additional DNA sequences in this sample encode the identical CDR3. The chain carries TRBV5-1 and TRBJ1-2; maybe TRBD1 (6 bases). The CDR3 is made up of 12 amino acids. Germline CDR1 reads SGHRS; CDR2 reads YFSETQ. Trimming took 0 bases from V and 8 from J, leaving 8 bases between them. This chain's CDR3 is CASSLGQGGYTF. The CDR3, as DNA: TGCGCCAGCAGCTTGGGGCAGGGGGGCTACACCTTC.

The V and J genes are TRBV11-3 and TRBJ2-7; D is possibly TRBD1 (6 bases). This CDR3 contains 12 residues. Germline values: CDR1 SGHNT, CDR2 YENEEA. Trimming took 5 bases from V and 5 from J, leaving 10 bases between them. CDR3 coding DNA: TGTGCCAGCAGCCGAACAGGGAACGAGCAGTACTTC. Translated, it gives CASSRTGNEQYF.

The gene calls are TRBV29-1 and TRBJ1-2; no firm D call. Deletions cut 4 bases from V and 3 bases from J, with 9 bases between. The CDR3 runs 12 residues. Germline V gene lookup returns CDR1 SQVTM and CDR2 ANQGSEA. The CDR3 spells CSVGGGYYGYTF. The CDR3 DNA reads TGCAGCGTTGGCGGAGGTTACTATGGCTACACCTTC.

The CDR3 spells CASSAGQGVEKLFF. Here the CDR3 DNA reads TGTGCCAGCAGCGCGGGACAGGGGGTTGAAAAACTGTTTTTT. The genes are TRBV9 and TRBJ1-4; 11 nucleotides line up with TRBD1. The CDR3 has 14 amino acids. Per the germline V gene, CDR1 is SGDLS and CDR2 is YYNGEE. J was trimmed by 7 bases and V by 3 bases; bases with no gene match: 2.

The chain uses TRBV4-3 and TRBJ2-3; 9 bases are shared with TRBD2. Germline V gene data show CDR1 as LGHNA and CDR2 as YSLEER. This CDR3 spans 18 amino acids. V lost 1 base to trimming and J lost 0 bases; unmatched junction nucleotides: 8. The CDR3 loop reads CASSQVHLAGSSTDTQYF. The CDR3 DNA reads TGCGCCAGCAGCCAAGTTCATCTAGCGGGGTCTAGCACAGATACGCAGTATTTT.

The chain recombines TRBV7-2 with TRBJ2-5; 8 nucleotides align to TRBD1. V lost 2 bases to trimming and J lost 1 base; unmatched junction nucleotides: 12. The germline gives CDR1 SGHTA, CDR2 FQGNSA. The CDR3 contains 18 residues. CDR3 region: CASSLSLTGTGGQETQYF. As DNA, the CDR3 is TGTGCCAGCAGCTTATCCTTAACCGGGACAGGAGGCCAAGAGACCCAGTACTTC.

DNA of the CDR3: TGTGCCAGCAGTACCTGGACAGGGGGGGACTATGGCTACACCTTC. Translating it yields CASSTWTGGDYGYTF. The rearrangement uses TRBV28 and TRBJ1-2; 10 positions match TRBD1. Germline V lookup: CDR1 MDHEN, CDR2 SYDVKM. This CDR3 is 15 amino acids long. Trimming at V came to 5 bases and at J to 3 bases, leaving 6 bases not matched to a gene.

The CDR3 DNA follows: TGCGCCAGCAGCCAAGGTGGGAGAGGGTCTTCAAACTATGGCTACACCTTC. It translates to CASSQGGRGSSNYGYTF. The rearrangement links TRBV4-1 to TRBJ1-2; D uncertain. The length of the CDR3 is 17 residues. The V end lost 1 base, the J end lost 2 bases, and 17 bases lay between the germline ends. Germline V gives CDR1 MGHRA, CDR2 YSYEKL.

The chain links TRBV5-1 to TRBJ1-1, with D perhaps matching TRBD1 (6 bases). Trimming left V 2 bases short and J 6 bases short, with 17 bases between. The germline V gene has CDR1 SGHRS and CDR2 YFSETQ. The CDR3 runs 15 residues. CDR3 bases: TGCGCCAGCAGCTTACCGACAGGCTACGGCGCTGAAGCTTTCTTT. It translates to CASSLPTGYGAEAFF.

This CDR3 reads CASSQEADSSYNSPLHF. CDR3 coding DNA: TGCGCCAGCAGCCAAGAGGCGGACAGTTCCTATAATTCACCCCTCCACTTT. The genes are TRBV4-1 and TRBJ1-6, with TRBD1 as a possible D gene (6 bases). Trimming stripped 0 bases from V and 1 base from J, with 10 bases between. The CDR3 extends over 17 amino acids. Germline CDR1 MGHRA, CDR2 YSYEKL.

This chain's CDR3 is CASSSGLALEQYF. DNA for the CDR3: TGTGCCAGCAGCTCAGGACTAGCACTCGAGCAGTACTTC. The chain is built from TRBV11-2 and TRBJ2-7; 8 bases are shared with TRBD2. This CDR3 region has 13 residues. Germline V gives CDR1 SGHAT, CDR2 FQNNGV. After removal of 4 bases from V and 6 bases from J, the junction contained 5 bases not matched to a gene.

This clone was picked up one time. The CDR3 DNA reads as TGTGCCTGGAACCTCGGGACTGCACCTGGAAACACCATATATTTT. It translates to CAWNLGTAPGNTIYF. The chain is built from TRBV30 and TRBJ1-3, with a possible D match to TRBD1 (5 bases). V was cut by 4 bases and J by 2 bases, with 15 bases left in between. CDR1 and CDR2 from the germline V gene are GTSNPN and SVGIG (reference sequence). There are 15 residues in the CDR3.

The CDR3 sequence: CASSTRTDGQETQYF. DNA of the CDR3: TGTGCCAGCAGTACCCGGACTGATGGGCAAGAGACCCAGTACTTC. This chain joins TRBV27 and TRBJ2-5; D might be TRBD2 (5 bases). V lost 5 bases, J lost 2 bases, and 15 bases lay in between. CDR3 length equals 15 residues. The germline V gene has CDR1 MNHEY and CDR2 SMNVEV (reference sequence).